This entry is about one T cell receptor beta chain. This clonotype was found a few times. Which antigen it targets is not known. One base away there is no much larger clone; base qualities are not given. CDR1 KGHDR and CDR2 SFDVKD are derived from the germline V gene. The trim is 4 bases for V and 4 bases for J, with a gap of 18 bases between the germline ends. Its CDR3 holds 16 amino acids, cysteine through phenylalanine. The read is trimmed to its CDR3 DNA, 48 bases read in frame from base 1. The sample's treatment or condition label, in plain terms: roughly 10-day PBMC culture with coronavirus spike peptide pools or control peptides (ViraFEST assay). To expand antigen-specific T cells with peptide pools and then pick out the expanded clonotypes through TCR sequencing, the study relied on the ViraFEST assay. Positive SARS-CoV-2 PCR tests in the convalescent patients dated from March to December 2020, before Alpha, Beta and Delta variants emerged in the United States. PBMCs were cultured at around 2.2 million per well in IMDM supplemented with 5% human AB serum and around 10 IU/ml IL-2, with about 10 ug/ml peptide pools added. Half of the culture medium was replaced with fresh IL-2-containing medium on days 3 and 7. CD4+ T cells were isolated after roughly nine days of culture through negative selection using the EasySep CD4+ T cell isolation kit. PBMCs were separated from whole blood using Ficoll-Paque Plus gradient centrifugation and then either used fresh or cryopreserved at -140C. Each culture condition was generally run in triplicate wells.

The sample is drawn from a study of vaccination and CD4 T cells after COVID-19 (dated by TCRdb to the early 2020s). Background for the entire study: Convalescent patients had a positive SARS-CoV-2 result on nasal swab PCR, and of these patients, several had mild disease and one had severe disease. Post-vaccine blood samples were taken a median of about 77 days after the second vaccine dose, with a range of 14 to 241 days. Post-COVID blood samples were collected from convalescent patients a median of approximately 93 days after diagnosis, with a range of about 30 to 170 days. The cultures were stimulated with overlapping spike peptide pools from SARS-CoV-2 and from the common cold coronaviruses HCoV-NL63, HCoV-OC43 and HCoV-229E. Participants got two doses of the Pfizer-BioNTech BNT162b2 vaccine (n=8) or two doses of the Moderna mRNA-1273 vaccine (n=2). As controls, cultures received a CEFX viral epitope pool (the positive control), an HIV-1 Nef peptide pool (the negative control), or no peptide at all. The convalescent cohort included six males and four females, with two Hispanic individuals, seven Caucasians, two Asians and one multiracial person. In ten to eleven COVID-19 convalescent patients and a few infection-naive healthy vaccine recipients, the spike-specific CD4+ TCR repertoire before mRNA vaccination was compared with the repertoire after mRNA vaccination.

Summary of the overall study and its limitations: In convalescent patients, a median about 86% of post-vaccine SARS-CoV-2-reactive clones were detected only after vaccination, and vaccine-specific priming was suggested by this finding. The number of convalescent patients in the study was relatively small, and the study did not examine early timepoints following natural infection. Nearly all vaccine-specific clones in convalescent patients (304 of 307) were mono-reactive for SARS-CoV-2 spike rather than cross-reactive with common cold coronaviruses. The median number of SARS-CoV-2-reactive clonotypes rose from 20 to 25 after infection to approximately 41 after vaccination, but the change was not significant.

Libraries were made using PCR. TCR sequencing of DNA from cultured CD4+ T cells used the Oncomine TCR Beta short-read assay at the Johns Hopkins FTIC core. The QIAamp micro DNA kit was used to extract genomic DNA from the cultured CD4+ T cells. Oncomine TCR Beta libraries from cultured CD4+ T cells were pooled with unique dual indexes and sequenced on an Illumina iSeq 100. The authors' analysis ran thus. Non-productive sequences were filtered out, and CDR3s that did not start with C, did not end with F or W, or were shorter than 7 amino acids were discarded. Antigen-specific clonotypes were identified with the MANAFEST web application by comparing peptide-stimulated wells with reference and other culture wells. To be called positive, a clone needed an FDR below 0.05, an odds ratio above 5, and a productive frequency above 0.1% in at least two of three replicate wells. A clonotype was classed as cross-reactive if the clonotype showed significant expansion both in SARS-CoV-2 spike wells and in at least one common cold coronavirus spike condition. Similarity between CDR3 sequences was evaluated in R version 3.6.1 using Levenshtein distances (stringdist) and unrooted phylogenetic trees (ape). TCRdb redid the processing of the public reads, applying fastp at Q25 and MiXCR, and retained in-frame beta chains. For every CDR3 protein sequence, its rows merge into one entry that carries the most common genes and DNA. The V and J calls reflect TCRdb's pipeline rather than the authors' work. The sample table shows about 14,000 distinct CDR3 sequences, and about half are seen once. About 10% of the sample is taken by the ten largest.

Recombination linked TRBV24-1 to TRBJ1-2, with an unclear D gene assignment. This sequence was found in a human donor who had recovered from COVID-19. This specimen consisted of CD4+ T cells from blood, cultured in vitro, obtained before SARS-CoV-2 vaccination. The CDR3 reads as follows: CATSDQDGSLPYGYTF. The DNA is TGTGCCACCAGTGACCAAGACGGATCGCTTCCCTATGGCTACACCTTC.